This T cell receptor (beta chain) was sequenced in a study of blood T cell repertoires in COVID-19 (dated by TCRdb to the early 2020s). Concerning the study at large: Samples from collaborators originated in the United States, Italy and Spain and spanned both the acute and convalescent phases of COVID-19. Sample metadata almost always included a de-identified subject ID, COVID-19 status, age in years and sex. The material from the prospective study consisted of cDNA or gDNA derived from T cells, B-cell-depleted T cells, or PBMCs. The repertoires were released in a freely available public database intended as a resource for research on the immune response to SARS-CoV-2. Where available, HLA class I and class II types were obtained from metadata supplied by the sample provider rather than from assay-based typing. The samples were drawn from two sources: the first 160 participants of the ongoing ImmuneRACE study, and 1,200 or so subjects contributed by 6 global collaborators. The dataset comprised deeply sampled blood TCRbeta repertoires from subjects exposed to, actively infected with, or recovered from COVID-19.

Overall study results and their limits: Clinical and demographic metadata were provided uncurated, with the amount varying by source and participant.

V gives up 0 bases and J gives up 4 bases, and the segment between their germline ends measures 25 bases. CDR1 MRHNA and CDR2 SNTAGT are derived from the germline V gene. The CDR3 numbers 20 residues from cysteine through phenylalanine. Only CDR3 DNA remains: 60 bases, in frame from the first base. This clone appeared once. Its antigen is not yet known. No base qualities exist here, and no much larger clone lies one base off it. Whole blood was collected in K2EDTA tubes by collaborating institutions according to the institutions' own protocols. For TCRbeta analysis, collaborators shipped samples in one of three forms: frozen whole blood, isolated PBMCs, or DNA extracted from either of those sample types. TCRbeta CDR3 regions were amplified from genomic DNA using the immunoSEQ Assay, a bias-controlled multiplex PCR. For the original study's pipeline: The number of nucleated cells in each sample was estimated from the amplification of reference gene primers within the assay. To quantify the absolute abundance of each unique TCRbeta CDR3 rearrangement, sequence reads were collapsed and filtered. For each sample, productive Simpson clonality was calculated as the square root of Simpson's diversity index over productive rearrangements. TCRdb carries this immuneACCESS record with in-frame sequences only. Its versions omit some clonotypes, under half of them owing to an unresolved V gene in the studies checked, with the rest unexplained. V, J and clone size were drawn from that table, and D and trimming were deduced from the DNA. This sample has about 140,000 clones in its table, and around three quarters of those were observed once. The ten largest clonotypes hold approximately 3.5% of the sample.

Specimen: peripheral blood. This receptor was identified in a man aged 55 to 70 with acute or convalescent COVID-19. The chain is made from TRBV6-4 and TRBJ1-5, with a tentative D gene TRBD1 over 5 matching bases. The CDR3 protein is CASSDSISWVGRAGNQPQHF. The DNA sequence is as follows: TGTGCCAGCAGTGACTCGATTTCCTGGGTTGGCAGGGCAGGGAATCAGCCCCAGCATTTT.